The present T cell receptor (beta chain) was sequenced within a study of beta chain features in type 1 diabetes. Overall study findings and caveats: Lower insertion and higher deletion counts appeared at VDJ junctions in type 1 diabetes patients. A moderate, significant TCRB CDR3 shortening appeared in type 1 diabetes across four CD4+ subsets.

Regarding this clone: Its antigen is unidentified.

V was trimmed by 3 bases and J by 0 bases, leaving 14 bases between them. CDR3 length: 16 residues. The germline V gene encodes CDR1 LNHDA and CDR2 SQIVND (reference sequence). cDNA synthesis used the whole RNA isolate, giving expressed TCRB sequences. This table comes from immunoSEQ multiplex PCR, and its TCRdb copy is limited to in-frame clones, with some not included. Counted here are about 230,000 clones, around 15% occurring once; the ten biggest clones make up 0.065% to 0.1%. Sorting with CD45RO/CCR7/CD25/CD127/CD95/CD27 yielded naive, central memory, regulatory and stem-like memory CD4+ cells. The purity of all sorted populations exceeded 95%.

The chain has TRBV19 and TRBJ2-5; tentative D call: TRBD1 (6 bases). The material sequenced was naive CD4+ T cells from blood. This TCR was sampled from a man aged 30 to 45 with type 1 diabetes. CDR3 sequence reads: CASSIIRQGNQETQYF. In DNA form, the CDR3 reads TGTGCCAGTAGTATCATAAGGCAGGGGAACCAAGAGACCCAGTACTTC.